This T cell receptor (beta chain) was sequenced during a study of blood T cell repertoires in COVID-19. A single count supports this clone. Sequenced by immunoSEQ multiplex PCR; TCRdb stores in-frame clones only, minus some. This sample carries over 200,000 clones, approximately 91% of them seen once, and the ten largest clones take 0.95% to 1.5%. CDR3 size: 15 residues. The germline CDR1 and CDR2 sequences are SGHRS and YFSETQ. V dropped 4 bases and J dropped 0 bases, with 14 bases sitting between them. The source material was PBMCs or T cells enriched from blood (not recorded which). This TCR was sampled from a human donor in a cohort exposed to, infected with or recovered from COVID-19 (not recorded which). The donor label of this sample is uncertain. The chain links TRBV5-1 to TRBJ2-7, with a weak D call TRBD1 (5 bases). Here the CDR3 DNA reads TGCGCCAGCAGCCCGACAGCAGCCCTCTCCTACGAGCAGTACTTC. Its translation is CASSPTAALSYEQYF.